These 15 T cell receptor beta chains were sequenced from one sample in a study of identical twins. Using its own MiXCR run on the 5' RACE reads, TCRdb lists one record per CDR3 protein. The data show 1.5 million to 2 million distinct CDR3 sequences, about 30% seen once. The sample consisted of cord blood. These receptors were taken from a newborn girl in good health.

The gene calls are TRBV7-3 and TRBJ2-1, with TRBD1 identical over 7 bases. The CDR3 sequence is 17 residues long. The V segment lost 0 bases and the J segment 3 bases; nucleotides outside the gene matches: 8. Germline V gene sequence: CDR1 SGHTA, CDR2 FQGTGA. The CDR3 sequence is CASSLTPTGEHYNEQFF. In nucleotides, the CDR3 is TGTGCCAGCAGCTTAACCCCTACAGGGGAGCACTACAATGAGCAGTTCTTC. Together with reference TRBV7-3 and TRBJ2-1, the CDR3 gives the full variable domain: GAGVSQTPSNKVTEKGKYVELRCDPISGHTALYWYRQSLGQGPEFLIYFQGTGAADDSGLPNDRFFAVRPEGSVSTLKIQRTERGDSAVYLCASSLTPTGEHYNEQFFGPGTRLTVL.

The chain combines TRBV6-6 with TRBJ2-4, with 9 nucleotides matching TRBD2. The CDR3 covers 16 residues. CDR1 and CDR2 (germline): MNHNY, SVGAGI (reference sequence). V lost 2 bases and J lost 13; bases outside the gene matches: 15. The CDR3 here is CASSYLWAGGPNEQYF. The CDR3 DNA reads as TGTGCCAGCAGTTACCTTTGGGCGGGGGGGCCCAATGAGCAGTACTTC.

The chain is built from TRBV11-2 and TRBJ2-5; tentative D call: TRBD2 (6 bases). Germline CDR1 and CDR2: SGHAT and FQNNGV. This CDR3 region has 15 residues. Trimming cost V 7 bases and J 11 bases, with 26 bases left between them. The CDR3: CASISERLVTGEQYF. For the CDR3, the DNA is TGTGCCAGCATCTCAGAGAGACTAGTGACGGGAGAGCAGTACTTC.

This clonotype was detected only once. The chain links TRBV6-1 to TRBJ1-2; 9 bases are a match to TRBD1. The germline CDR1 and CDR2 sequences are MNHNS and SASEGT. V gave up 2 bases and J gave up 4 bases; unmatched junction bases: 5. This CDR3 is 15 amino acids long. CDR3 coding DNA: TGTGCCAGCAGTGAAACAGGGGGCCGTATCTATGGCTACACCTTC. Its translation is CASSETGGRIYGYTF.

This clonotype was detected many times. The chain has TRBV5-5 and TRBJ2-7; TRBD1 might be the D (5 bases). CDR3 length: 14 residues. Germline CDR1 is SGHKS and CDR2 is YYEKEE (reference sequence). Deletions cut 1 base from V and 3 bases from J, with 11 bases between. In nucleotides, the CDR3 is TGTGCCAGCAGCTTGAGTGACAGAGTCTACGAGCAGTACTTC. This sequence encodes CASSLSDRVYEQYF. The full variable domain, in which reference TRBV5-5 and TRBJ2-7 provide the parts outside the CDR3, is DAGVTQSPTHLIKTRGQQVTLRCSPISGHKSVSWYQQVLGQGPQFIFQYYEKEERGRGNFPDRFSARQFPNYSSELNVNALLLGDSALYLCASSLSDRVYEQYFGPGTRLTVT.

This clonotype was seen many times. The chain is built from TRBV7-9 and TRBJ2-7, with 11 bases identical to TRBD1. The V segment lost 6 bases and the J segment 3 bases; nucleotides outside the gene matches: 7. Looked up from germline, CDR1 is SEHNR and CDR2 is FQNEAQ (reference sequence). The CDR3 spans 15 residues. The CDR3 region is CASRPTGTGGYEQYF. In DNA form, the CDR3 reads TGTGCCAGCAGGCCAACCGGGACAGGGGGCTACGAGCAGTACTTC.

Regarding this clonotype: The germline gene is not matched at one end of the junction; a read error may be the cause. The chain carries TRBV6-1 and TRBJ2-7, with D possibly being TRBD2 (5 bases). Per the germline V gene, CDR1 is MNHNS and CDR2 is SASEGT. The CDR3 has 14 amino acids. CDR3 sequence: CASTPRRPPYEQYF. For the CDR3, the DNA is TGTGCGAGCACCCCCAGGAGGCCTCCTTACGAGCAGTACTTC.

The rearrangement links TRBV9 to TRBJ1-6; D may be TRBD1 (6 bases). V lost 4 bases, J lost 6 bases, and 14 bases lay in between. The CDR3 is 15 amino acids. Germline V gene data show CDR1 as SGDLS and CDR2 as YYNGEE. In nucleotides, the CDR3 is TGTGCCAGCAGCCAACAGGGCCCGGGTAATTCACCCCTCCACTTT. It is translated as CASSQQGPGNSPLHF.

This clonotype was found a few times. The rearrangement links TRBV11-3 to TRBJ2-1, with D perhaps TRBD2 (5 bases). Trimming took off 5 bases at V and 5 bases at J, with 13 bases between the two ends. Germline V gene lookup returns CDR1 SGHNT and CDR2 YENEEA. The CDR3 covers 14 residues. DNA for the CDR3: TGTGCCAGCAGCGCAAGGACTGGGCACAATGAGCAGTTCTTC. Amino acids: CASSARTGHNEQFF.

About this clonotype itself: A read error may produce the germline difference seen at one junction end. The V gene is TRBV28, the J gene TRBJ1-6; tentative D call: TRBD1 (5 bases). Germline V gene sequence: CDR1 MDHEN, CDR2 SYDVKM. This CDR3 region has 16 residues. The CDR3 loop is CASSLLGRSYNSPPHF. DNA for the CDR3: TGTGCCAGCAGTCTACTGGGACGGTCCTATAATTCACCCCCCCACTTT.

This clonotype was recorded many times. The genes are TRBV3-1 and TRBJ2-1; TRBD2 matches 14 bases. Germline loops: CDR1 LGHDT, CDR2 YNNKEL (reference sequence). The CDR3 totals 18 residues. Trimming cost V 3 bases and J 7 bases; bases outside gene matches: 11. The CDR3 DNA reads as TGTGCCAGCAGCCATCAAGATGGGGGACTAGCGGGAGATAATGAGCAGTTCTTC. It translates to CASSHQDGGLAGDNEQFF.

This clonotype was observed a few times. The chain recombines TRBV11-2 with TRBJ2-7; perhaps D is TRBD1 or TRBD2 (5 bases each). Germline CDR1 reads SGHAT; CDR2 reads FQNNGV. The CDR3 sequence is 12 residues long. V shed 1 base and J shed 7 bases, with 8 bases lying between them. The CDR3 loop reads CASSLGGTEQYF. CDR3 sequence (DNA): TGTGCCAGCAGCTTAGGGGGGACGGAGCAGTACTTC.

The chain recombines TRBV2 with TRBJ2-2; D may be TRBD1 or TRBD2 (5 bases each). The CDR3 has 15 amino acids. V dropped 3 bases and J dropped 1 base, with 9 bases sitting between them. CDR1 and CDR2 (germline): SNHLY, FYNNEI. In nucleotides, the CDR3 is TGTGCCAGCAGTGACGGGACCATGAACACCGGGGAGCTGTTTTTT. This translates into CASSDGTMNTGELFF.

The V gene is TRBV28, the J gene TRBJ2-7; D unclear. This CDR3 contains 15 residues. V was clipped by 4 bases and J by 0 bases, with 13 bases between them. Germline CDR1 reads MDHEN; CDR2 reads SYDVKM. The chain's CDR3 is CASSSGPPSSYEQYF. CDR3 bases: TGTGCCAGCAGTTCTGGGCCGCCGAGCTCCTACGAGCAGTACTTC.

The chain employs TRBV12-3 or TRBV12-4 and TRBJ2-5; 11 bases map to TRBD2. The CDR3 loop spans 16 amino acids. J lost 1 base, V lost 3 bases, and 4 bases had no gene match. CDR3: CASSLIAGGFQETQYF. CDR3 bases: TGTGCCAGCAGTTTGATAGCGGGGGGGTTCCAAGAGACCCAGTACTTC.